The rows below give T cell receptor beta chains drawn from one sample of a study of early T cells in non-severe SARS-CoV-2 infection. TCRdb called the 5' RACE reads again in MiXCR, with one record for every CDR3 protein. The repertoire includes more than 80,000 distinct CDR3 sequences, more than 9.5% of them detected once, and 4.5% to 5.5% sits in the top ten. The material sequenced was whole blood. The receptors stem from an adult who was a healthcare worker with PCR-confirmed SARS-CoV-2 infection or an uninfected control (not recorded which). Both conserved end residues are part of each CDR3. Each record gives: J gene, clone size, V gene, D gene, CDR3 DNA, CDR3 protein. D genes are given only for firm matches. A row's size may be missing; if present it is once, few, many or a size class.

j_gene: TRBJ1-2; abundance: .; v_gene: TRBV18; d_gene: TRBD1; CDR3nt: TGTGCCAGCTCACCCAACAGGGGTGGCTACACCTTC; CDR3aa: CASSPNRGGYTF
j_gene: TRBJ2-7; abundance: .; v_gene: TRBV20-1; d_gene: .; CDR3nt: TGCAGTGCGCCAGCCAGCCCCTACGAGCAGTACTTC; CDR3aa: CSAPASPYEQYF
j_gene: TRBJ2-4; abundance: .; v_gene: TRBV11-2; d_gene: .; CDR3nt: TGTGCCAGCAGCCCGCGACAGGTCGAAAACATTCAGTACTTC; CDR3aa: CASSPRQVENIQYF
j_gene: TRBJ2-7; abundance: .; v_gene: TRBV7-3; d_gene: .; CDR3nt: TGTGCCAGCAGCGCGACAGTCACCTACGAGCAGTACTTC; CDR3aa: CASSATVTYEQYF
j_gene: TRBJ2-7; abundance: many; v_gene: TRBV7-6; d_gene: TRBD1; CDR3nt: TGTGCCAGCAGCTTAAGGGACAGTTCCTACGAGCAGTACTTC; CDR3aa: CASSLRDSSYEQYF
j_gene: TRBJ1-1; abundance: many; v_gene: TRBV20-1; d_gene: .; CDR3nt: TGCAGTGCCCCAGTCCGGGGGAAAAGGGCTGAAGCTTTCTTT; CDR3aa: CSAPVRGKRAEAFF
j_gene: TRBJ2-1; abundance: few; v_gene: TRBV27; d_gene: .; CDR3nt: TGTGCCAGCAGTCCGATTAGGCCTAGCCCGGGGAATGAGCAGTTCTTC; CDR3aa: CASSPIRPSPGNEQFF
j_gene: TRBJ2-3; abundance: .; v_gene: TRBV24-1; d_gene: TRBD2; CDR3nt: TGTGCCACCAGTGAACCGGGCCTAGCGGACCACACAGATACGCAGTATTTT; CDR3aa: CATSEPGLADHTDTQYF
j_gene: TRBJ2-7; abundance: many; v_gene: TRBV18; d_gene: .; CDR3nt: TGTGCCAGCTCACCGGGGCAGTCTGGGTACGAGCAGTACTTC; CDR3aa: CASSPGQSGYEQYF
j_gene: TRBJ2-3; abundance: .; v_gene: TRBV10-3; d_gene: .; CDR3nt: TGTGCCATCGGACCAGGCACAGATACGCAGTATTTT; CDR3aa: CAIGPGTDTQYF
j_gene: TRBJ2-7; abundance: few; v_gene: TRBV7-9; d_gene: .; CDR3nt: TGTGCCAGCAGCTCCCATAGGGATACCTACGAGCAGTACTTC; CDR3aa: CASSSHRDTYEQYF
j_gene: TRBJ1-1; abundance: few; v_gene: TRBV30; d_gene: TRBD1; CDR3nt: TGTGCCTGGCGGCCGGGACAGTTGAACACTGAAGCTTTCTTT; CDR3aa: CAWRPGQLNTEAFF
j_gene: TRBJ1-2; abundance: few; v_gene: TRBV6-1; d_gene: .; CDR3nt: TGTGCCAGCAGTGAGATGCAGGGGCGATCTACTTACACCTTC; CDR3aa: CASSEMQGRSTYTF
j_gene: TRBJ1-1; abundance: many; v_gene: TRBV5-1; d_gene: .; CDR3nt: TGCGCCAGCAGCTTGGCGGCGGGGATCACTGAAGCTTTCTTT; CDR3aa: CASSLAAGITEAFF
j_gene: TRBJ2-7; abundance: .; v_gene: TRBV14; d_gene: .; CDR3nt: TGTGCCAGCAGCCAAGAAAGCTCCTACGAGCAGTACTTC; CDR3aa: CASSQESSYEQYF
j_gene: TRBJ2-5; abundance: many; v_gene: TRBV12-3/TRBV12-4; d_gene: TRBD2; CDR3nt: TGTGCCAGCAGTTCCCCAGCGGGAGTATCGATAGAGACCCAGTACTTC; CDR3aa: CASSSPAGVSIETQYF
j_gene: TRBJ1-5; abundance: many; v_gene: TRBV20-1; d_gene: TRBD1; CDR3nt: TGCAGTGCTAGAGGGCAGGGGGCCCAGCCCCAGCATTTT; CDR3aa: CSARGQGAQPQHF
j_gene: TRBJ1-1; abundance: many; v_gene: TRBV20-1; d_gene: .; CDR3nt: TGCAGTGCCCGGACAGAAAACACTGAAGCTTTCTTT; CDR3aa: CSARTENTEAFF
j_gene: TRBJ2-1; abundance: once; v_gene: TRBV7-2; d_gene: .; CDR3nt: TGTGCCAGCAGCTCAAGCGTAAGCTCCTACAATGAGCAGTTCTTC; CDR3aa: CASSSSVSSYNEQFF
j_gene: TRBJ2-5; abundance: few; v_gene: TRBV4-1; d_gene: TRBD2; CDR3nt: TGCGCCAGCACCCTCACTAGCGGGGGATCAGGAGAGACCCAGTACTTC; CDR3aa: CASTLTSGGSGETQYF
j_gene: TRBJ1-1; abundance: .; v_gene: TRBV29-1; d_gene: .; CDR3nt: TGCAGCGTTTCTCAGGGATGGGGGATGAACACTGAAGCTTTCTTT; CDR3aa: CSVSQGWGMNTEAFF
j_gene: TRBJ1-2; abundance: many; v_gene: TRBV6-6; d_gene: .; CDR3nt: TGTGCCAGCAGTTACGGGGACGTCTATGGCTACACCTTC; CDR3aa: CASSYGDVYGYTF
j_gene: TRBJ2-7; abundance: .; v_gene: TRBV4-1; d_gene: .; CDR3nt: TGCGCCAGCAGCCAAGATTCTGGCAGGGGTTACGAGCAGTACTTC; CDR3aa: CASSQDSGRGYEQYF
j_gene: TRBJ2-7; abundance: .; v_gene: TRBV7-3; d_gene: TRBD2; CDR3nt: TGTGCCAGCAGTATTAGCGGGAGGAGCTCCTACGAGCAGTACTTC; CDR3aa: CASSISGRSSYEQYF